This T cell receptor (beta chain) was recovered during a study of blood T cell repertoires in COVID-19. The CDR3 has 15 residues. The V gene's germline CDR1 is SGHNT and CDR2 YENEEA. V was trimmed by 6 bases and J by 0 bases, leaving 11 bases between them. In the original processing: Amplification with reference gene primers provided the estimates of nucleated cell counts. The data were produced by immunoSEQ multiplex PCR, yet TCRdb's version contains in-frame clones alone and is incomplete. V and J calls and clone size are as listed in that table; D and trimming were resolved from the DNA. The sample includes under 250,000 clones, about 88% of them seen just once.

The sequence derives from a man aged 50 to 59 with COVID-19, enrolled during active disease. The specimen was peripheral blood. The chain recombines TRBV11-3 with TRBJ2-2; D unclear. The CDR3: CASSLGKPNTGELFF. The CDR3 region has the DNA TGTGCCAGCAGTTTGGGCAAGCCGAACACCGGGGAGCTGTTTTTT.